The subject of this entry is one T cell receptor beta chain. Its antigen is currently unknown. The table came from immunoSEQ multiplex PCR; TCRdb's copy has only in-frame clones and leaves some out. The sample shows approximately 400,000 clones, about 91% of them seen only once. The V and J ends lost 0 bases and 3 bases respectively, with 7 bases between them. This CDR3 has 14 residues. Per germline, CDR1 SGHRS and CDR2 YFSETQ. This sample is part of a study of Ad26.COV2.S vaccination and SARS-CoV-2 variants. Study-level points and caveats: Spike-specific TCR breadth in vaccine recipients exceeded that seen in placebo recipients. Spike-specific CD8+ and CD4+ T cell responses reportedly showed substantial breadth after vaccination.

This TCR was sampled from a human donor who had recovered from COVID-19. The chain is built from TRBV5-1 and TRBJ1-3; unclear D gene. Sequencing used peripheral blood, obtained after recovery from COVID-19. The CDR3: CASSLGRFGNTIYF. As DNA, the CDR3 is TGCGCCAGCAGCTTGGGTAGATTTGGAAACACCATATATTTT.